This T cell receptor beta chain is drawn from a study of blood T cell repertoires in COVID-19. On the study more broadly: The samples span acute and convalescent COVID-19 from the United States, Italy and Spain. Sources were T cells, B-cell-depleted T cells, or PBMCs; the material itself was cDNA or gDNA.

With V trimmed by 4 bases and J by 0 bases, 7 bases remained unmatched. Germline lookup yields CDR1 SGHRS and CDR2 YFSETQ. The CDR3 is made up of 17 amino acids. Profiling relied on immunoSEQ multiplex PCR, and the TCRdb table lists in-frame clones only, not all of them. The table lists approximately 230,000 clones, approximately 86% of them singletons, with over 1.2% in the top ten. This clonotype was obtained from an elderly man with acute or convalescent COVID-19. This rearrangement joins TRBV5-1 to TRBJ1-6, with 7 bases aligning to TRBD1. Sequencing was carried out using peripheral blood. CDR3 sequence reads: CASSEGQKSSYNSPLHF. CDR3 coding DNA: TGCGCCAGCAGCGAGGGACAGAAGAGCTCCTATAATTCACCCCTCCACTTT. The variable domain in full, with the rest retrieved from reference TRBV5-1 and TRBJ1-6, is KAGVTQTPRYLIKTRGQQVTLSCSPISGHRSVSWYQQTPGQGLQFLFEYFSETQRNKGNFPGRFSGRQFSNSRSEMNVSTLELGDSALYLCASSEGQKSSYNSPLHFGNGTRLTVT.